This T cell receptor beta chain was obtained from a study of T-cell memory formation after mild COVID-19. Whole-study findings and limits: Of the contracting clones, CD4+ ones lay mainly in CM and EM, and CD8+ ones in EMRA. A subset of responding clones appeared in pre-infection memory, suggesting cross-reactive memory joined.

The sample holds a few counts of this clonotype. The antigen is unknown. UMIs and sample barcodes were carried by the TCR alpha and TCR beta cDNA libraries that 5'RACE produced using constant-segment primers. TCRdb independently ran MiXCR on the 5' RACE reads; one entry per CDR3 protein. The table includes 300,000 to 400,000 distinct CDR3 sequences, around 27% detected once. The sequence was collected from an adult woman who had mild COVID-19 (a few samples of this study predate the infection). Cell type and time point are not known. The sequenced material came from PBMCs or a T cell subset sorted from them (not recorded which).

CDR3 region: CASRPGLAGVTYNEQFF. The CDR3 nucleotides are TGTGCCAGCAGGCCGGGACTAGCGGGAGTCACCTACAATGAGCAGTTCTTC. The chain couples TRBV2 to TRBJ2-1; 14 bases line up with TRBD2. Germline V gene lookup returns CDR1 SNHLY and CDR2 FYNNEI. There are 17 residues in the CDR3. The J segment lost 2 bases and the V segment lost 6 bases, leaving 6 bases of the junction unmatched.